The rows below give T cell receptor beta chains drawn from one sample of a study of blood T cells in healthy people across ages. TCRdb used MiXCR to reprocess the 5' RACE reads, holding one entry per CDR3 protein. The sample has fewer than 900,000 distinct CDR3 sequences, over 45% seen once. The sequenced sample consisted of blood. The receptors were gathered from a woman aged 55-70 years in good health. The CDR3 runs from the conserved cysteine through the conserved F or W.

TRBV9,TRBJ2-7,15,CASSAGRGQIYEQYF
TRBV5-6,TRBJ1-1,12,CASSSAFQGAFF
TRBV20-1,TRBJ2-1,14,CSALAGGGYNEQFF
TRBV3-1,TRBJ2-7,17,CVSSPGRTSASSYEQYF
TRBV9,TRBJ2-3,13,CASSVGLGDTQYF
TRBV5-1,TRBJ1-2,18,CASSLYFRSESLGYGYTF
TRBV20-1,TRBJ1-1,14,CSAFGQAQNTEAFF
TRBV5-1,TRBJ2-5,16,CASSLTIGTGEREQYF
TRBV12-3/TRBV12-4,TRBJ1-6,14,CASSRAGYNSPLHF
TRBV12-3/TRBV12-4,TRBJ2-7,16,CASSLYGGVVSYEQYF
TRBV5-6,TRBJ2-5,17,CASSLLRYRDSQETQYF
TRBV4-2,TRBJ1-2,13,CASSQELGYGYTF
TRBV6-5,.,15,CASSRGGWGDYEQYF
TRBV7-9,TRBJ2-7,15,CASSSDREGSYEQYF
TRBV3-1,.,17,CASSQELGSRGRETQYF
TRBV20-1,TRBJ2-1,15,CSAKQLAGGDNEQFF
TRBV2,TRBJ2-7,14,CASSVIRGLDEQYF
TRBV7-9,TRBJ2-1,15,CASSLVLRGRNEQFF
TRBV7-2,TRBJ1-5,13,CASSAQGDQPQHF
TRBV7-9,TRBJ2-6,15,CASSRSGTGANVLTF
TRBV28,TRBJ1-4,14,CASSQEGGGEKLFF
TRBV12-3/TRBV12-4,TRBJ2-1,17,CASSPTPGQGSYNEQFF
TRBV5-1,TRBJ1-6,15,CASSLDGSYNSPLHF
TRBV5-1,TRBJ2-7,15,CASNPLGQGSYEQYF
TRBV6-5,TRBJ1-2,14,CASSNRGQGYGYTF
TRBV7-3,TRBJ2-7,13,CASSLSHAYEQYF
TRBV18,TRBJ2-1,13,CASSPQGGNEQFF